The 3 T cell receptor beta chains listed next were all sequenced from one sample in a study of T cells in Graves' hyperthyroidism and ophthalmopathy. Amplified TCR beta CDR3 regions came from RNA transcripts. Carried out on the TCR CDR3, a first-round RT-PCR used the HTBI primer set. TCRdb called the multiplex PCR reads again in MiXCR, with one record for every CDR3 protein. The data contain hundreds of thousands of distinct CDR3 sequences, around 20% of them singletons. Material for sequencing was blood. Receptors were obtained from a woman aged 50 to 60 with Graves' hyperthyroidism that later progressed to Graves' ophthalmopathy.

This clonotype came up many times. In DNA, the CDR3 is TGTGCCAGCAGCCAATCGTATCCAGGGGGCTACACCTTC. It yields the protein CASSQSYPGGYTF. This chain links TRBV16 with TRBJ1-2, with a possible D match to TRBD1 (5 bases). The V gene lost 0 bases and the J gene lost 8 bases, with 10 bases spanning the gap. The CDR3 sequence is 13 residues long. CDR1 is KGHSY and CDR2 is FQNENV in the germline V gene. Looking up the rest from reference TRBV16 and TRBJ1-2 gives the full variable domain: GEEVAQTPKHLVRGEGQKAKLYCAPIKGHSYVFWYQQVLKNEFKFLISFQNENVFDETGMPKERFSAKCLPNSPCSLEIQATKLEDSAVYFCASSQSYPGGYTFGSGTRLTVV.

This sequence joins TRBV12-3 or TRBV12-4 and TRBJ2-3, with D possibly TRBD2 on 6 matching bases. The CDR3 runs to 14 residues. V lost 5 bases and J 2 bases, leaving 11 bases between the germline ends. For the CDR3, the DNA is TGTGCCAGCAGTGCGCCTAGCGACACAGATACGCAGTATTTT. This sequence encodes CASSAPSDTDTQYF.

In its sample, this clonotype was seen many times. The chain has TRBV20-1 and TRBJ1-1, with D maybe TRBD1 (6 bases). V was clipped by 5 bases and J by 1 base, with 17 bases between them. This CDR3 contains 15 residues. Germline CDR1 reads DFQATT; CDR2 reads SNEGSKA (reference sequence). The chain's CDR3 is CSAGPGGGTNTEAFF. The DNA for the CDR3 is TGCAGTGCTGGGCCGGGTGGGGGCACGAACACTGAAGCTTTCTTT.